The rows below give T cell receptor beta chains drawn from one sample of a study of PD-1 blockade in mismatch repair-deficient tumors. Sequencing was performed with immunoSEQ multiplex PCR; in TCRdb, only in-frame clones are kept and a portion is missing. Of roughly 45,000 clones detected, 77% appear once; the ten largest clones hold roughly 3.4%. The source was PBMCs, collected before pembrolizumab treatment. These receptors were obtained from an adult with mismatch repair-deficient cancer. The CDR3 runs from the conserved cysteine through the conserved F or W. D genes are given only for firm matches. Some rows mark clone size as missing; the rest say once, few, many or name a class of expanded clone.

TRBD1 | once | TRBJ2-2 | TRBV19 | 16 | CASRTPGQGAIGELFF | TGTGCCAGTAGAACACCGGGACAGGGGGCTATCGGGGAGCTGTTTTTT
- | - | TRBJ2-2 | TRBV5-4 | 16 | CASSYLRGQNTGELFF | TGTGCCAGCAGCTACCTTCGGGGACAGAACACCGGGGAGCTGTTTTTT
- | - | TRBJ2-5 | TRBV7-2 | 14 | CASSFSLGLETQYF | TGTGCCAGCAGCTTTTCACTAGGGCTGGAGACCCAGTACTTC
TRBD1 | - | TRBJ2-2 | TRBV15 | 17 | CATSRALGQGASGELFF | TGTGCCACCAGCAGAGCCCTTGGACAGGGGGCATCAGGGGAGCTGTTTTTT
- | - | TRBJ2-5 | TRBV6-5 | 14 | CASSQDSQGETQYF | TGTGCCAGCAGTCAGGACAGCCAAGGCGAGACCCAGTACTTC
- | - | TRBJ2-1 | TRBV30 | 13 | CAWTFSAGNEQFF | TGTGCCTGGACTTTTAGCGCAGGAAATGAGCAGTTCTTC
- | once | TRBJ1-1 | TRBV5-1 | 18 | CASSLSSNRAGSDTEAFF | TGCGCCAGCAGCTTATCTAGTAATCGCGCAGGGTCGGACACTGAAGCTTTCTTT
TRBD2 | - | TRBJ2-1 | TRBV7-9 | 14 | CASSVSGTTNEQFF | TGTGCCAGCAGCGTATCCGGGACTACCAATGAGCAGTTCTTC
- | few | TRBJ2-7 | TRBV7-2 | 15 | CASSLDGGSPYEQYF | TGTGCCAGCAGCTTAGACGGTGGGAGTCCCTACGAGCAGTACTTC
- | once | TRBJ1-1 | TRBV6-1 | 15 | CASSEDFSGWTEAFF | TGTGCCAGCAGTGAGGATTTTTCGGGATGGACTGAAGCTTTCTTT
- | - | TRBJ1-1 | TRBV2 | 14 | CASSVLPDRSEAFF | TGTGCCAGCAGTGTACTCCCCGACAGGTCTGAAGCTTTCTTT
TRBD2 | - | TRBJ2-7 | TRBV5-1 | 15 | CASSPARGAAYEQYF | TGCGCCAGCAGCCCGGCGCGGGGGGCCGCATACGAGCAGTACTTC
- | - | TRBJ2-1 | TRBV15 | 14 | CATSGSDRRWVQFF | TGTGCCACCAGCGGCTCTGACCGGAGGTGGGTGCAGTTCTTC
TRBD1 | - | TRBJ2-5 | TRBV15 | 16 | CATSRANTGQQETQYF | TGTGCCACCAGCAGAGCGAATACGGGACAGCAAGAGACCCAGTACTTC
- | - | TRBJ2-1 | TRBV29-1 | 12 | CSAHWRANEQFF | TGCAGCGCCCATTGGAGGGCCAATGAGCAGTTCTTC
TRBD1 | few | TRBJ1-2 | TRBV19 | 14 | CASRTGQGASGYTF | TGTGCCAGTAGAACGGGACAGGGGGCGAGTGGCTACACCTTC
- | - | TRBJ2-1 | TRBV5-3 | 15 | CARSFKRPKNNEQFF | TGTGCCAGAAGCTTTAAGCGGCCCAAGAACAATGAGCAGTTCTTC
TRBD1 | - | TRBJ2-6 | TRBV11-2 | 17 | CASTPTGVGTGANVLTF | TGTGCCAGCACCCCGACAGGGGTGGGTACCGGGGCCAACGTCCTGACTTTC
- | few | TRBJ2-1 | TRBV7-8 | 13 | CASSTTRGNEQFF | TGTGCCAGCAGCACAACCAGGGGTAATGAGCAGTTCTTC
TRBD1 | - | TRBJ2-3 | TRBV5-1 | 15 | CASSLTGQGLDTQYF | TGCGCCAGCAGCTTAACGGGACAGGGGCTGGATACGCAGTATTTT
- | - | TRBJ2-3 | TRBV5-1 | 17 | CASTERSSGASTDTQYF | TGCGCCAGCACCGAACGAAGCTCTGGGGCTAGCACAGATACGCAGTATTTT
- | - | TRBJ2-1 | TRBV10-3 | 15 | CAISSSDSSYNEQFF | TGTGCCATCAGTAGCTCGGACAGCTCCTACAATGAGCAGTTCTTC
- | - | TRBJ1-2 | TRBV4-2 | 16 | CASSQGAPGRATGYTF | TGTGCCAGCAGCCAAGGGGCCCCGGGCAGGGCGACGGGCTACACCTTC
TRBD2 | - | TRBJ2-1 | TRBV6-5 | 15 | CASRGSSGRGGEQFF | TGTGCCAGCCGTGGGTCTAGCGGGAGAGGTGGTGAGCAGTTCTTC
TRBD1 | - | TRBJ2-7 | TRBV11-2 | 15 | CASNKGQGLPYEQYF | TGTGCCAGCAACAAAGGACAGGGTCTCCCCTACGAGCAGTACTTC
- | - | TRBJ2-1 | TRBV11-3 | 16 | CASSPGLPMGYNEQFF | TGTGCCAGCAGCCCGGGACTCCCCATGGGCTACAATGAGCAGTTCTTC
- | - | TRBJ2-3 | TRBV4-3 | 15 | CASSQVAAAPGTQYF | TGCGCCAGCAGCCAAGTTGCAGCGGCGCCGGGTACGCAGTATTTT
- | - | TRBJ1-2 | TRBV30 | 14 | CAWSPSVQNYGYTF | TGTGCCTGGAGTCCATCCGTGCAGAACTATGGCTACACCTTC
TRBD2 | - | TRBJ2-5 | TRBV28 | 16 | CASSARGLADKETQYF | TGTGCCAGCAGTGCTAGGGGACTAGCGGATAAAGAGACCCAGTACTTC
- | - | TRBJ2-1 | TRBV19 | 14 | CASRGWTSYNEQFF | TGTGCCAGTAGGGGATGGACCTCCTACAATGAGCAGTTCTTC
- | - | TRBJ2-5 | TRBV7-3 | 14 | CASSGSGGGGAQYF | TGTGCCAGCAGCGGAAGTGGGGGTGGTGGGGCCCAGTACTTC
TRBD1 | - | TRBJ1-5 | TRBV6-1 | 14 | CASSEGIGQGGQGF | TGTGCCAGCAGTGAAGGGATAGGACAGGGGGGTCAGGGATTT